This is a list of T cell receptor beta chains from one sample in a study of T cell repertoires in cytomegalovirus infection. TCRdb reprocessed the reads with MiXCR, giving one entry per CDR3 protein. This repertoire shows approximately 730,000 distinct CDR3 sequences, 30% to 35% found once; its top ten account for 15% to 20%. These receptors are not linked to any known antigen. The specimen was cultured PBMCs, collected from culture after CMV antigen stimulation. These receptors all come from a human donor in good health (CMV status not recorded). Some clones in this sample may be carry-over from other donors' samples. CDR3s include the opening cysteine and the closing phenylalanine or tryptophan. Fields, in order: CDR3 protein, CDR3 length, V gene, J gene.

CDR3: CASSIDSYNEQFF
length: 13
V: TRBV19
J: TRBJ2-1

CDR3: CSARTPGGERMGAFF
length: 15
V: TRBV20-1
J: TRBJ1-1

CDR3: CASSLRSDRVSTF
length: 13
V: TRBV12-3/TRBV12-4
J: TRBJ1-2

CDR3: CASKILGRVDEKLFF
length: 15
V: TRBV28
J: TRBJ1-4

CDR3: CASSQDPSDISEQYF
length: 15
V: TRBV4-3
J: TRBJ2-7

CDR3: CASSFLERDYALNIQYF
length: 17
V: TRBV7-2
J: TRBJ2-4

CDR3: CASREGRWTEAFF
length: 13
V: TRBV2
J: TRBJ1-1

CDR3: CASSLRGSEQYF
length: 12
V: TRBV7-2
J: TRBJ2-7

CDR3: CASSYATDTQYF
length: 12
V: TRBV6-2/TRBV6-3
J: TRBJ2-3

CDR3: CASSLVGPPHNSPLHF
length: 16
V: TRBV11-2
J: TRBJ1-6

CDR3: CSAKGAGADTQYF
length: 13
V: TRBV20-1
J: TRBJ2-3

CDR3: CASSSRDRGVPLHF
length: 14
V: TRBV11-2
J: TRBJ1-6

CDR3: CASSPLGSGANVLTF
length: 15
V: TRBV7-2
J: TRBJ2-6

CDR3: CASSLAIQHSGNTIYF
length: 16
V: TRBV7-8
J: TRBJ1-3

CDR3: CASSPDPGGIQPQHF
length: 15
V: TRBV6-1
J: TRBJ1-5

CDR3: CSAEGRENQPQHF
length: 13
V: TRBV20-1
J: TRBJ1-5

CDR3: CASSLESYIGSPLHF
length: 15
V: TRBV5-3
J: TRBJ1-6

CDR3: CAISLGRGTEAFF
length: 13
V: TRBV10-3
J: TRBJ1-1

CDR3: CASSLLDGSGGPSSYNEQFF
length: 20
V: TRBV11-1
J: TRBJ2-1

CDR3: CAITRTGEGTGELFF
length: 15
V: TRBV10-3
J: TRBJ2-2

CDR3: CASSPPQHMNTEAFF
length: 15
V: TRBV5-4
J: TRBJ1-1

CDR3: CATSVSRGTDTQYF
length: 14
V: TRBV7-2
J: TRBJ2-3

CDR3: CASSFHASGRANTGELFF
length: 18
V: TRBV7-7
J: TRBJ2-2

CDR3: CASSQPWGAFEAFF
length: 14
V: TRBV28
J: TRBJ1-1

CDR3: CASSARGGPAYNEQFF
length: 16
V: TRBV6-2/TRBV6-3
J: TRBJ2-1

CDR3: CASSQPTGNTGELFF
length: 15
V: TRBV4-1
J: TRBJ2-2

CDR3: CSASGPGGWIKETQYF
length: 16
V: TRBV20-1
J: TRBJ2-5

CDR3: CSATHPQRGGADTQYF
length: 16
V: TRBV20-1
J: TRBJ2-3

CDR3: CSASALGAGSYNEQFF
length: 16
V: TRBV20-1
J: TRBJ2-1

CDR3: CASSLRGRIYEQFF
length: 14
V: TRBV11-2
J: TRBJ2-1

CDR3: CATPEGRDKYNEQFF
length: 15
V: TRBV7-9
J: TRBJ2-1

CDR3: CASSGDGWRETQYF
length: 14
V: TRBV18
J: TRBJ2-5

CDR3: CASRGQSTVSYNEQFF
length: 16
V: TRBV6-1
J: TRBJ2-1

CDR3: CSARGDSNFNEQFF
length: 14
V: TRBV20-1
J: TRBJ2-1

CDR3: CATSRVSASYNEQFF
length: 15
V: TRBV15
J: TRBJ2-1

CDR3: CASSSRVRTGGSYNEQFF
length: 18
V: TRBV7-2
J: TRBJ2-1

CDR3: CASSFRAGRPLSGANVLTF
length: 19
V: TRBV28
J: TRBJ2-6

CDR3: CASSQALNEAFF
length: 12
V: TRBV12-3/TRBV12-4
J: TRBJ1-1

CDR3: CASSETPRDTQYF
length: 13
V: TRBV6-1
J: TRBJ2-3

CDR3: CASRGGTYQETQYF
length: 14
V: TRBV2
J: TRBJ2-5

CDR3: CASSLQGGQFAEQYF
length: 15
V: TRBV7-2
J: TRBJ2-7

CDR3: CASSLSTSTGELFF
length: 14
V: TRBV5-4
J: TRBJ2-2

CDR3: CASGLEGVNTQYF
length: 13
V: TRBV7-6
J: TRBJ2-3

CDR3: CASSLTKGSSTDTQYF
length: 16
V: TRBV5-1
J: TRBJ2-3

CDR3: CASKQGQLTYEQYF
length: 14
V: TRBV5-1
J: TRBJ2-7

CDR3: CSVENRGYEQYF
length: 12
V: TRBV29-1
J: TRBJ2-7

CDR3: CSASKTEENQPQHF
length: 14
V: TRBV20-1
J: TRBJ1-5